These T cell receptor beta chains were read from a single sample in a study of CD8 T cells in Susac syndrome. Each CDR3 protein gets one entry after TCRdb re-called the immunoSEQ multiplex PCR reads with MiXCR. The table shows roughly 220,000 distinct CDR3 sequences, with about 95% occurring only once. Source material: CD4+ T cells from PBMCs. The receptors here all came from a human donor with Susac syndrome. The CDR3 runs from the conserved cysteine through the conserved F or W. Fields, in order: D gene, V gene, J gene, CDR3 protein, CDR3 DNA. The D gene is left open where the match is weak.

>TRBD1|TRBV11-2|TRBJ2-2
CASSPRGPGTSVGELFF
TGTGCCAGCAGCCCTAGGGGGCCAGGTACATCAGTCGGGGAGCTGTTTTTT
>TRBD2|TRBV20-1|TRBJ2-7
CSVVKRETYEQYF
TGCAGTGTTGTGAAGCGGGAGACCTACGAGCAGTACTTC
>TRBD1|TRBV4-2|TRBJ1-2
CASRPNQGANSYGYTF
TGTGCCAGCAGACCCAATCAGGGGGCCAATTCCTATGGCTACACCTTC
>-|TRBV6-2/TRBV6-3|TRBJ1-1
CASRNQGTEAFF
TGTGCCAGCCGAAACCAGGGGACTGAAGCTTTCTTT
>TRBD2|TRBV4-3|TRBJ2-5
CASSQDRLAEETQYF
TGCGCCAGCAGCCAAGATAGACTAGCGGAAGAGACCCAGTACTTC
>-|TRBV11-2|TRBJ1-2
CASSLVRGRRNYGYTF
TGTGCCAGCAGCTTAGTTCGGGGCAGAAGGAACTATGGCTACACCTTC
>TRBD1|TRBV20-1|TRBJ2-3
CSALSGQRSTDTQYF
TGCAGTGCGTTATCGGGACAGCGTAGCACAGATACGCAGTATTTT
>-|TRBV12-3/TRBV12-4|TRBJ1-6
CASSPLLNSPLHF
TGTGCCAGCAGCCCTCTGTTGAATTCACCCCTCCACTTT
>-|TRBV12-3/TRBV12-4|TRBJ1-5
CASSFQGSVAGNSNQPQHF
TGTGCCAGCAGTTTTCAAGGCTCTGTGGCAGGGAATAGCAATCAGCCCCAGCATTTT
>TRBD1|TRBV30|TRBJ2-1
CASIALRDSDGNEQFF
TGTGCCTCCATTGCCCTCCGGGACAGTGACGGCAATGAGCAGTTCTTC
>-|TRBV5-8|TRBJ2-3
CASSFTGPGDLDTQYF
TGTGCCAGCAGCTTTACAGGGCCCGGGGATTTGGATACGCAGTATTTT
>TRBD1|TRBV12-5|TRBJ2-5
CASLQGASETQYF
TGTGCTAGTTTACAGGGGGCTTCAGAGACCCAGTACTTC
>TRBD1|TRBV28|TRBJ1-2
CASSPSISQGVIREDGYTF
TGTGCCAGCAGTCCCTCCATCTCCCAGGGGGTTATTAGGGAGGATGGCTACACCTTC
>TRBD2|TRBV5-4|TRBJ2-7
CASSSAGGSYEQYF
TGTGCCAGCAGTTCCGCGGGGGGCTCCTACGAGCAGTACTTC
>TRBD2|TRBV4-3|TRBJ2-5
CASSQELAGGGETQYF
TGCGCCAGCAGCCAAGAGCTAGCGGGGGGAGGAGAGACCCAGTACTTC
>TRBD1|TRBV7-2|TRBJ1-2
CASSADRGAFYGYTF
TGTGCCAGCAGCGCCGACAGGGGGGCCTTCTATGGCTACACCTTC
>-|TRBV15|TRBJ1-2
CATSRDSRGTLYGYTF
TGTGCCACCAGCAGAGATAGCCGTGGAACCCTGTATGGCTACACCTTC
>TRBD1|TRBV9|TRBJ1-1
CASSTTGENTEAFF
TGTGCCAGCAGCACAACAGGGGAGAACACTGAAGCTTTCTTT
>-|TRBV20-1|TRBJ2-5
CSAEAATGHQETQYF
TGCAGTGCCGAAGCAGCGACAGGCCACCAAGAGACCCAGTACTTC
>-|TRBV11-2|TRBJ2-5
CASSFGFGTQYF
TGTGCCAGCAGCTTTGGGTTTGGGACCCAGTACTTC
>TRBD1|TRBV9|TRBJ1-2
CASSVGTDYGYTF
TGTGCCAGCAGCGTCGGGACAGACTATGGCTACACCTTC
>TRBD2|TRBV14|TRBJ2-7
CASSQWASGGALYEQYF
TGTGCCAGCAGCCAATGGGCTAGCGGGGGGGCGCTATACGAGCAGTACTTC
>TRBD2|TRBV11-2|TRBJ2-1
CASISSGTSRNNEQFF
TGTGCCAGCATCTCTTCCGGGACTAGCAGGAACAATGAGCAGTTCTTC
>-|TRBV7-9|TRBJ1-1
CASSLEGTFTEAFF
TGTGCCAGCAGCTTAGAGGGGACGTTCACTGAAGCTTTCTTT
>-|TRBV4-1|TRBJ1-5
CASSQGVTGPNQPQHF
TGCGCCAGCAGCCAAGGCGTGACAGGCCCCAATCAGCCCCAGCATTTT
>TRBD1|TRBV12-3/TRBV12-4|TRBJ2-6
CASSSTDRGRSGANVLTF
TGTGCCAGCAGTTCTACGGACAGGGGCCGCTCTGGGGCCAACGTCCTGACTTTC
>-|TRBV29-1|TRBJ1-5
CSVTQGNQPQHF
TGCAGCGTAACACAGGGAAATCAGCCCCAGCATTTT